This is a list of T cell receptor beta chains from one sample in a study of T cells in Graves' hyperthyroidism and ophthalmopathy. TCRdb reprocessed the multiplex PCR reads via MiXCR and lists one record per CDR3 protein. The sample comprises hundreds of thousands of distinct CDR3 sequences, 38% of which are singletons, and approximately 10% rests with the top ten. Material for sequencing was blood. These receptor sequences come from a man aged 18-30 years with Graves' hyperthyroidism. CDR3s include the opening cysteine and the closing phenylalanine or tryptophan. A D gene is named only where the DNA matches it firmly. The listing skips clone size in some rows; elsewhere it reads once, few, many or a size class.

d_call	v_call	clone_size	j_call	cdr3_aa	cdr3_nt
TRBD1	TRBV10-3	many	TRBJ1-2	CATLLAGGYGYTF	TGTGCCACCCTTTTGGCAGGGGGGTATGGCTACACCTTC
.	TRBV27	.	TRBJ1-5	CASSLTGAVNQPQHF	TGTGCCAGCAGTCTTACCGGGGCGGTAAATCAGCCCCAGCATTTT
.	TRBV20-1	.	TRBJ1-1	CSANGPTWGTEAFF	TGCAGTGCTAACGGACCTACCTGGGGCACTGAAGCTTTCTTT
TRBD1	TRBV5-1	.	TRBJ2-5	CASSSGIGTAQETQYF	TGCGCCAGCAGCTCGGGTATCGGGACAGCTCAAGAGACCCAGTACTTC
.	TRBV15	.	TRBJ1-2	CATSSPQGPYYGYTF	TGTGCCACCAGCAGCCCCCAGGGGCCGTACTATGGCTACACCTTC
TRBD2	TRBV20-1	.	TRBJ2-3	CSASRPGLAGGPSADTQYF	TGCAGTGCTAGTCGTCCGGGACTAGCGGGGGGGCCGAGCGCAGATACGCAGTATTTT
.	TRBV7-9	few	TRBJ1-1	CASSKLRGDEAFF	TGTGCCAGCAGCAAACTGCGGGGTGATGAAGCTTTCTTT
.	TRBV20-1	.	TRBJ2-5	CSARDASRDDYQETQYF	TGCAGTGCTAGAGATGCTTCGCGGGACGATTACCAAGAGACCCAGTACTTC
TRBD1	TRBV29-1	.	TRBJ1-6	CSVRTGSSYNSPLHF	TGCAGCGTACGGACAGGGAGCTCCTATAATTCACCCCTCCACTTT
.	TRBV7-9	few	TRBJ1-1	CASSQEGEGGGNTEAFF	TGTGCCAGCAGCCAAGAAGGGGAGGGCGGGGGGAACACTGAAGCTTTCTTT
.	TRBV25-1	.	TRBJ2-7	CASSSTGEGYEQYF	TGTGCCAGCAGTTCGACAGGGGAGGGCTACGAGCAGTACTTC
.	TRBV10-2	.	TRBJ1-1	CASTPRAPEAFF	TGCGCCAGCACTCCCAGGGCCCCCGAAGCTTTCTTT
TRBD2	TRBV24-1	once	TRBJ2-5	CATSDPTSGEGETQYF	TGTGCCACCAGTGACCCGACTAGCGGGGAGGGGGAGACCCAGTACTTC
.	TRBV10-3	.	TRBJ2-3	CATGTPSTDTQYF	TGTGCCACCGGGACCCCGAGCACAGATACGCAGTATTTT
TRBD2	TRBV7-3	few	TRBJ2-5	CASSHDLAAPQYF	TGTGCCAGCAGCCACGATCTAGCGGCCCCCCAGTACTTC
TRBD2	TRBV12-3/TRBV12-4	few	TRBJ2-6	CASSPGGAGGANVLTF	TGTGCCAGCAGTCCCGGGGGGGCAGGGGGGGCCAACGTCCTGACTTTC
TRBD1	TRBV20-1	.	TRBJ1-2	CSARGDRGIRGYTF	TGCAGTGCAAGGGGGGACAGGGGCATTAGGGGCTACACCTTC
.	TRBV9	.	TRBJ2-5	CASSVEAPVDTQETQYF	TGTGCCAGCAGCGTAGAGGCCCCCGTGGACACACAAGAGACCCAGTACTTC
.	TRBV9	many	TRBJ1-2	CASSGGNGYWGYTF	TGTGCCAGCAGCGGGGGGAACGGGTATTGGGGCTACACCTTC
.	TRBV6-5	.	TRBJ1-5	CASSYGGGQGQPQHF	TGTGCCAGCAGTTACGGTGGGGGGCAGGGACAGCCCCAGCATTTT
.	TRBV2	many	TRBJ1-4	CASKPTAGEKLFF	TGTGCCAGCAAGCCCACTGCGGGGGAAAAACTGTTTTTT
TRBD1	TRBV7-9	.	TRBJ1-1	CASSLRTGGGEAFF	TGTGCCAGCAGCTTGAGGACAGGGGGCGGTGAAGCTTTCTTT
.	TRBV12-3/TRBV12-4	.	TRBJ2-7	CASSLSSGGQYF	TGTGCCAGCAGTTTATCCTCCGGGGGGCAGTACTTC
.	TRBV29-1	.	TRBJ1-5	CSVAEGNQPQHF	TGCAGCGTTGCAGAGGGCAATCAGCCCCAGCATTTT
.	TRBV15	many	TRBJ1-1	CATSRGLIGTEAFF	TGTGCCACCAGCAGAGGGCTGATAGGGACTGAAGCTTTCTTT
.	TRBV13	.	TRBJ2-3	CASSLGVVSVDTQYF	TGTGCCAGCAGCTTAGGAGTAGTAAGTGTCGATACGCAGTATTTT
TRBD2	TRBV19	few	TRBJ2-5	CASSKTSGQETQYF	TGTGCCAGTAGCAAGACTAGCGGGCAAGAGACCCAGTACTTC
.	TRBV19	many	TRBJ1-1	CASSITISWGTEAFF	TGTGCCAGTAGTATAACCATAAGCTGGGGCACTGAAGCTTTCTTT
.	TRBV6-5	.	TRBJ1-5	CASSYSSSNQPQHF	TGTGCCAGCAGTTACTCGTCCAGCAATCAGCCCCAGCATTTT
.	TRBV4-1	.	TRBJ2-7	CASSQLADSYEQYF	TGCGCCAGCAGCCAATTAGCGGACTCCTACGAGCAGTACTTC
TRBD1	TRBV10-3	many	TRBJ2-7	CAISDPGTGLYEQYF	TGTGCCATCAGTGATCCCGGGACAGGGCTCTACGAGCAGTACTTC
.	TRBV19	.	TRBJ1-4	CASTYGTTNEKLFF	TGTGCCAGTACTTACGGGACAACTAATGAAAAACTGTTTTTT
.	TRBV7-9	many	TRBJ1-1	CASSPPGDTEAFF	TGTGCCAGCAGCCCACCAGGGGACACTGAAGCTTTCTTT
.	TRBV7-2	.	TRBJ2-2	CASSLSLPGYTGELFF	TGTGCCAGCAGCTTGTCACTTCCAGGTTACACCGGGGAGCTGTTTTTT
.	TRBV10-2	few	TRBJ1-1	CASSQGSGEAFF	TGTGCCAGCAGCCAGGGTTCGGGTGAAGCTTTCTTT
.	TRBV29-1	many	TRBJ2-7	CSVEEGVQGEQYF	TGCAGCGTTGAAGAGGGCGTCCAGGGGGAGCAGTACTTC
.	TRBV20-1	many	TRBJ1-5	CSASSGQPQHF	TGCAGTGCTAGTTCAGGTCAGCCCCAGCATTTT
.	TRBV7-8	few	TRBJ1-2	CASSLVALEDYGYTF	TGTGCCAGCAGCTTAGTAGCCTTGGAGGACTATGGCTACACCTTC
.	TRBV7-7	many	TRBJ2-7	CASSLGLGSEQYF	TGTGCCAGCAGCTTAGGCTTAGGGTCCGAGCAGTACTTC
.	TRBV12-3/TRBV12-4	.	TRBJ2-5	CASSFLGPQETQYF	TGTGCCAGCAGTTTTCTGGGGCCTCAAGAGACCCAGTACTTC
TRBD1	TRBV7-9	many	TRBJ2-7	CASSTGQGLYEQYF	TGTGCCAGCAGCACAGGACAGGGCCTGTACGAGCAGTACTTC
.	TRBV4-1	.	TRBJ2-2	CASSQGLTLNTGELFF	TGCGCCAGCAGCCAGGGACTTACTCTGAACACCGGGGAGCTGTTTTTT
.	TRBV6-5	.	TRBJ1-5	CASSQDSLSMPQHF	TGTGCCAGCAGCCAAGATAGTCTGTCCATGCCCCAGCATTTT
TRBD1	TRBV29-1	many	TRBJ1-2	CSVEKGTGYYGYTF	TGCAGCGTTGAAAAAGGGACAGGTTACTATGGCTACACCTTC
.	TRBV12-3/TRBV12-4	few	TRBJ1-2	CASSFSSDLAGYTF	TGTGCCAGCAGTTTCTCTTCGGACTTGGCAGGCTACACCTTC
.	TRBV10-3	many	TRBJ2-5	CASAPGGPGGETQYF	TGTGCCTCCGCTCCGGGGGGCCCAGGGGGAGAGACCCAGTACTTC
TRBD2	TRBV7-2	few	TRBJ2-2	CASSLEARGGSGELFF	TGTGCCAGCAGCTTAGAGGCCCGGGGAGGGAGCGGGGAGCTGTTTTTT
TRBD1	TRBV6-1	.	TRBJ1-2	CASRDTGQLSGHTF	TGTGCCAGCAGGGACACGGGACAGCTCTCTGGCCACACCTTC
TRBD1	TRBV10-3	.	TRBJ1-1	CATSTGVATEAFF	TGTGCCACGTCGACAGGGGTTGCCACTGAAGCTTTCTTT
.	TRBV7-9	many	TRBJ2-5	CASSFGRETQYF	TGTGCCAGCAGCTTCGGGCGAGAGACCCAGTACTTC
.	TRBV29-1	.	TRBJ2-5	CSVGAQYF	TGCAGCGTTGGAGCACAGTACTTC
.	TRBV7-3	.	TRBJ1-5	CASSHPGAENQPQHF	TGTGCCAGCAGCCACCCCGGGGCAGAAAATCAGCCCCAGCATTTT
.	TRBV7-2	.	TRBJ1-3	CASSFWGLTGNTIYF	TGTGCCAGCAGCTTTTGGGGCCTTACCGGAAACACCATATATTTT
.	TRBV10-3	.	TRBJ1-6	CAISQDLDSPLHF	TGTGCCATCAGCCAAGACCTTGATTCACCCCTCCACTTT
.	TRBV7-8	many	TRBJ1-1	CASSLTGREGTEAFF	TGTGCCAGCAGCTTAACGGGCAGGGAGGGCACTGAAGCTTTCTTT
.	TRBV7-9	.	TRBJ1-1	CASSLYQGVNTEAFF	TGTGCCAGCAGTTTATACCAGGGAGTGAACACTGAAGCTTTCTTT
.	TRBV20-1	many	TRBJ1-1	CSASAGSRPEAFF	TGCAGTGCTAGCGCTGGGAGTCGCCCTGAAGCTTTCTTT